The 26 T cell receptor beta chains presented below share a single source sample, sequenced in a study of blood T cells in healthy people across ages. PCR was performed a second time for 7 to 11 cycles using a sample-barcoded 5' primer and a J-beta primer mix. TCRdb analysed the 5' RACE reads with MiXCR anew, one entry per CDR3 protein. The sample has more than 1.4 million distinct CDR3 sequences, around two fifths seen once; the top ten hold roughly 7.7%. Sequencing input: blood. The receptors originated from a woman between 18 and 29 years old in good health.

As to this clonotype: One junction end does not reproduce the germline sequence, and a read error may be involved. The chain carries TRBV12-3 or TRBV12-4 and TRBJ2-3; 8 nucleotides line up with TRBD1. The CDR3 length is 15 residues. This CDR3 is CASSFRGLNTDAQYF. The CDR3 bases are TGTGCCAGCAGTTTCAGGGGGCTGAACACAGATGCGCAGTATTTT.

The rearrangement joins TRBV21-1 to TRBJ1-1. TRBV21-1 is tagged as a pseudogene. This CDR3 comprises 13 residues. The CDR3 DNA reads TGTGCCAGCAGCAAAGGGGCTAACACTGAAGCTTTCTTT. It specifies CASSKGANTEAFF.

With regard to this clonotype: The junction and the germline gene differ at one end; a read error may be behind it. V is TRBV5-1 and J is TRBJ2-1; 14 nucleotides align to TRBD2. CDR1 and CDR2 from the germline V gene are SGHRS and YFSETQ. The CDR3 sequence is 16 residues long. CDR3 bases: TGCACCAGCAGCTCGGGACTAGCGGGGGCGGCGAGTGAGCAGTTCTTC. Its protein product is CTSSSGLAGAASEQFF.

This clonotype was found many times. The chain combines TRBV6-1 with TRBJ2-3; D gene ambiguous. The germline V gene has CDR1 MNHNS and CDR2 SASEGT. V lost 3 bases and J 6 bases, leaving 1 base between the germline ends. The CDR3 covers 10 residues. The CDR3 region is CASSEDTQYF. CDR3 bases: TGTGCCAGCAGTGAGGATACGCAGTATTTT.

The CDR3 DNA sequence: TGTGCCAGCAGTGAAAGCGGGACCAGGAAGAACACTGAAGCTTTCTTT. The encoded protein is CASSESGTRKNTEAFF. The chain recombines TRBV6-1 with TRBJ1-1, with D possibly matching TRBD1 (5 bases). Trimming stripped 2 bases from V and 1 base from J, with 14 bases between. Germline assignment: CDR1 MNHNS and CDR2 SASEGT. There are 16 residues in the CDR3.

The CDR3 DNA reads TGTGCCAGCAGAAATAACCCACAGGGGATCTACGAGCAGTACTTC. Encoded protein: CASRNNPQGIYEQYF. This sequence joins TRBV6-5 and TRBJ2-7; 7 bases line up with TRBD1. The V gene's germline CDR1 is MNHEY and CDR2 SVGAGI. Losses at the gene ends were 6 bases for V and 3 bases for J; bases not matched to a gene: 11. This CDR3 is built from 15 residues.

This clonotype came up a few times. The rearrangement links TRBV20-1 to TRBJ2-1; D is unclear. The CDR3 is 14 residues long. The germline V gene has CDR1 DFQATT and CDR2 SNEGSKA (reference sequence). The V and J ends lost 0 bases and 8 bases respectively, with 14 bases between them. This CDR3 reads CSARDDSPGYEQFF. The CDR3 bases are TGCAGTGCTAGAGACGATTCACCGGGCTATGAGCAGTTCTTC.

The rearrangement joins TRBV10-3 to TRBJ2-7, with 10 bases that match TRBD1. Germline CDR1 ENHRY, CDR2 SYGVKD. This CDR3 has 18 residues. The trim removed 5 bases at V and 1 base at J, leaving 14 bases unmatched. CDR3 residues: CAISTRTATGGLSYEQYF. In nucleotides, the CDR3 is TGTGCCATCAGTACCCGAACCGCGACAGGGGGCTTGTCCTACGAGCAGTACTTC.

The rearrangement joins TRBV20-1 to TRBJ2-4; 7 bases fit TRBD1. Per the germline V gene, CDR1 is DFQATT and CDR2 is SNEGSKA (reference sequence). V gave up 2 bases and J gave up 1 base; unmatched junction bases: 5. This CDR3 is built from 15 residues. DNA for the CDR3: TGCAGTGCTAGATCGGGACAGTCCGCCAAAAACATTCAGTACTTC. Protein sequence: CSARSGQSAKNIQYF.

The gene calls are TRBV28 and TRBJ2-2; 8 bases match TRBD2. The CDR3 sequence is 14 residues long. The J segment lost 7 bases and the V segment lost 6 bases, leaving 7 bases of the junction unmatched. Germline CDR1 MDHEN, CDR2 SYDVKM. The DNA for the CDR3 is TGTGCCAGCAGCAGCGGGGGAGGCGGCGGGGAGCTGTTTTTT. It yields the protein CASSSGGGGGELFF.

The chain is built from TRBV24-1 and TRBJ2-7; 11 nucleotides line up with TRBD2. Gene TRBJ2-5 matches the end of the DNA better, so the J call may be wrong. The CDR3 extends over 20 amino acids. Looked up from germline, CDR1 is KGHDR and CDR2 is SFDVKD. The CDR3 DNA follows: TGTGCCACCAGTGATTTTTGGGAGACTAGCGGGAAGAGGGGGTGGGAGACCCAGTACTTC. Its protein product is CATSDFWETSGKRGWETQYF.

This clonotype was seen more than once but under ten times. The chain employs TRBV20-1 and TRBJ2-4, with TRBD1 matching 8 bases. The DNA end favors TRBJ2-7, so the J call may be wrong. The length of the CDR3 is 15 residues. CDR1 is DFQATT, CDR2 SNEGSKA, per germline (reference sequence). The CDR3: CSARTIQGALDEQYF. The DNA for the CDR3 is TGCAGTGCTAGAACCATTCAGGGGGCATTGGACGAGCAGTACTTC.

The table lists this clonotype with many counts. This CDR3 reads CASSQGLAGDYEQFF. CDR3 DNA: TGTGCCAGCAGCCAAGGACTAGCGGGAGACTATGAGCAGTTCTTC. V and J are TRBV4-2 and TRBJ2-1; the match to TRBD2 covers 12 bases. CDR3 size: 15 residues. With V trimmed by 1 base and J by 8 bases, 3 bases remained unmatched. The germline gives CDR1 LGHNA, CDR2 YNFKEQ.

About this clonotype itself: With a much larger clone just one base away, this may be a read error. This CDR3 is CSVAGQAQETPYF. The CDR3 nucleotides read TGCAGTGTTGCCGGACAGGCGCAAGAGACCCCGTACTTC. The chain carries TRBV20-1 and TRBJ2-5; the match to TRBD1 covers 7 bases. Germline loops: CDR1 DFQATT, CDR2 SNEGSKA (reference sequence). This CDR3 contains 13 residues.

The CDR3 nucleotides are TGTGCCAGCAGCGTAGACGGATCCGCCGGGGAGCTGTTTTTT. Encoded protein: CASSVDGSAGELFF. The V call is TRBV9, the J call TRBJ2-2; no firm D call. V dropped 0 bases and J dropped 6 bases, with 9 bases sitting between them. The germline gives CDR1 SGDLS, CDR2 YYNGEE. The CDR3 totals 14 residues.

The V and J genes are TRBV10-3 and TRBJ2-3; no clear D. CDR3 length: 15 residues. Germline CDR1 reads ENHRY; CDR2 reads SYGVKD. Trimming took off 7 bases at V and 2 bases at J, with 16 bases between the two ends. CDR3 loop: CAIKVMVGSTDTQYF. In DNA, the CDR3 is TGTGCCATCAAAGTGATGGTGGGGTCCACAGATACGCAGTATTTT.

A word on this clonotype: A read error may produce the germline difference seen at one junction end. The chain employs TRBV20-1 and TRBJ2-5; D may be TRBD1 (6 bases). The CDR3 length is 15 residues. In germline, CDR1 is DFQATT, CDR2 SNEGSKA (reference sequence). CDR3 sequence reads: CSARDQQGTQETRYF. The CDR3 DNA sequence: TGCAGTGCTAGAGATCAACAGGGAACCCAAGAGACCCGGTACTTC.

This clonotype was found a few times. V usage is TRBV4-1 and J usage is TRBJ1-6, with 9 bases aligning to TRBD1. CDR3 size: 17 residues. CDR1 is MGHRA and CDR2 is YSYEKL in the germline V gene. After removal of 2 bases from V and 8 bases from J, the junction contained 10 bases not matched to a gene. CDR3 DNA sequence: TGCGCCAGCAGCCAACCATCGGGACGACAGGGGGATTCACCCCTCCACTTT. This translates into CASSQPSGRQGDSPLHF.

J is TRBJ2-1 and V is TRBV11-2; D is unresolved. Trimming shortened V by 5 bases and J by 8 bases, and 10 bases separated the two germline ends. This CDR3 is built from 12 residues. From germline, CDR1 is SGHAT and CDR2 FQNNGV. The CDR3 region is CASSLLTDEQFF. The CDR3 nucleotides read TGTGCCAGCAGCCTACTTACCGATGAGCAGTTCTTC.

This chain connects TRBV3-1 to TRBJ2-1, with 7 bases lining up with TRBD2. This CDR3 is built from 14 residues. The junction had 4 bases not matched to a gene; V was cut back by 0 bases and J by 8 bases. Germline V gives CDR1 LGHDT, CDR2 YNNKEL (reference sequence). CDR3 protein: CASSQDVGRDEQFF. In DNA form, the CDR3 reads TGTGCCAGCAGCCAAGATGTGGGGAGGGATGAGCAGTTCTTC.

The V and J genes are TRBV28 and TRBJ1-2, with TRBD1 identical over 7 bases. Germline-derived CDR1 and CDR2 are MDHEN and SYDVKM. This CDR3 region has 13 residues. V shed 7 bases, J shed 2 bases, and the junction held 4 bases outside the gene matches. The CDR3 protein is CASKGAKNYGYTF. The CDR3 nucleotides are TGTGCCAGCAAGGGGGCGAAAAACTATGGCTACACCTTC.

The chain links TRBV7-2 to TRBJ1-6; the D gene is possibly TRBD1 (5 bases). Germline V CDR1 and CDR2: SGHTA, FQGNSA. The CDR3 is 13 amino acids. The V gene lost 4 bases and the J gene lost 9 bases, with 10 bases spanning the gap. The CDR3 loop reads CASSSSGTSPLHF. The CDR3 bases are TGTGCCAGCAGCTCGTCAGGGACTTCACCCCTCCACTTT.

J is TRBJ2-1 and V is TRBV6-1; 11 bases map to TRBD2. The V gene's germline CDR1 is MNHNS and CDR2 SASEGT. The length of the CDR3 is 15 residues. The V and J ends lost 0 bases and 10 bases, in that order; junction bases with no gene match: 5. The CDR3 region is CASSEAASGRLEQFF. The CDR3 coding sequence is TGTGCCAGCAGTGAAGCGGCTAGCGGGAGGTTAGAGCAGTTCTTC.

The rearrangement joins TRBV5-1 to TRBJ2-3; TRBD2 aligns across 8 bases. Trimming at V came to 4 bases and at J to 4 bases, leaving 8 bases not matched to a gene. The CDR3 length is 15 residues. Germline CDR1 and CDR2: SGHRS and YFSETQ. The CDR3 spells CASSRLANGPDTQYF. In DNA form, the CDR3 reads TGCGCCAGCAGCCGACTAGCGAATGGTCCAGATACGCAGTATTTT. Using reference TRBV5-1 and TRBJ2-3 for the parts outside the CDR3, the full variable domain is KAGVTQTPRYLIKTRGQQVTLSCSPISGHRSVSWYQQTPGQGLQFLFEYFSETQRNKGNFPGRFSGRQFSNSRSEMNVSTLELGDSALYLCASSRLANGPDTQYFGPGTRLTVL.

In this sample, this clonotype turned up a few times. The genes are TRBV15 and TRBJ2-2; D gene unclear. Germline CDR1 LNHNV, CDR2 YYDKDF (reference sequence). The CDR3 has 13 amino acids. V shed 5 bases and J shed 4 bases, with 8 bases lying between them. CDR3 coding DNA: TGTGCCACCAGCCGGGTAGGCACCGGGGAGCTGTTTTTT. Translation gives CATSRVGTGELFF. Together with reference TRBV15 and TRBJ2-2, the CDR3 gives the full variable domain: DAMVIQNPRYQVTQFGKPVTLSCSQTLNHNVMYWYQQKSSQAPKLLFHYYDKDFNNEADTPDNFQSRRPNTSFCFLDIRSPGLGDTAMYLCATSRVGTGELFFGEGSRLTVL.

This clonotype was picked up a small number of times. DNA of the CDR3: TGCAGTGCTAGTCTAGCGGGGGACCCCTACAATGAGCAGTTCTTC. It translates to CSASLAGDPYNEQFF. The V gene is TRBV20-1, the J gene TRBJ2-1, with 10 bases that match TRBD2. CDR1 and CDR2 from the germline V gene are DFQATT and SNEGSKA (reference sequence). J was trimmed by 2 bases and V by 3 bases; bases with no gene match: 4. There are 15 residues in the CDR3.